This T cell receptor beta chain was captured in a study of T cell responses to AZD1222 COVID-19 vaccine (dated by TCRdb to the early 2020s). Study-level background: A total of 233 trial participants underwent TCR sequencing, of whom about 200 had received two doses of AZD1222 and around 25 had received two doses of the MenACWY control vaccine. Trial participants were enrolled by age into subgroups of 18-55, 56-69 and 70-plus years, and around 140, 26 and 57 TCR-sequenced participants, respectively, were included in these subgroups.

The CDR3 regions of human TCRbeta chains were analyzed by immunosequencing. Per the original workflow: Repertoire TCRs were checked for matches against a reference library of SARS-CoV-2-specific TCRs that had been generated using the MIRA antigen-specificity platform. Breadth was defined as the fraction of unique TCRs that were SARS-CoV-2-associated. Depth was defined as the fraction of total T cells that were SARS-CoV-2-associated. Using the MIRA data, every spike-specific TCR was mapped to the spike region that the TCR reacted to and assigned to either a CD4 or a CD8 class. Log10-transformed breadth and depth values were compared by one-way ANOVA with Sidak's multiple comparisons tests. TCRdb mirrors the immuneACCESS table, restricted to in-frame sequences. Some clones are absent from its copies; in checked studies, under half trace to an unresolved V gene, and the reason for the others is unknown. V, J and clone size are those of that table, while D and trimming were read from the DNA. In all, the sample holds some 70,000 clones, and over 70% of those were seen once. Roughly 13% of the sample rests with the top ten.

The paper as a whole reports these results and caveats: Most participants were white British and females outnumbered males, and the authors suggested that clonal diversity may have been underestimated. The vaccine-associated CD4 TCRs covered the entire spike protein, and the dominant responses fell in regions 160-218 and 743-854. Reportedly, almost half of the unique spike-specific TCRs recognized epitopes lying outside the regions that are mutated in the B.1.351 and B.1.1.7 variants. Because no day 14 peak-response samples were available, repertoires were characterized only after the peak T cell response. In the small 56-69-year group, the increase in depth fell short of significance, most likely because of low power. Conclusions about previously exposed vaccinees were limited because only six AZD1222 recipients were SARS-CoV-2 seropositive at baseline. After two AZD1222 doses, both the breadth and the depth of spike-specific TCRs were significantly higher than at day 0 and than in MenACWY recipients.

On this clone itself: Its antigen specificity is not known. Per-nucleotide qualities are absent, and no much larger clonotype sits a single base away.

The label giving this sample's time point can be read as: about 28 days (+/-7) after the second vaccine dose. AZD1222 recipients with second doses at about 4 weeks or about 12 weeks were pooled, because spike-specific TCR depth and breadth did not differ between schedules. Vaccinee samples came from UK trials COV001 and COV002, including a single-blind randomized controlled phase 2/3 trial of AZD1222 (ChAdOx1 nCoV-19) in healthy adults. Trial participant PBMC samples were collected at day 0 and day 28 after the second dose for TCRbeta chain sequencing. CDR1 and CDR2 are drawn from the germline V gene (reference sequence): GTSNPN, SVGIG. For this chain, trimming is 3 bases at the V end and 2 bases at the J end, and the number of junction bases without a gene match is 6. The CDR3 has 14 amino acids, counting the end cysteine and phenylalanine. The retained sequence is limited to the CDR3, 42 bases, with the frame set at the first base.

The chain joins TRBV30 to TRBJ2-5, with 7 middle bases fitting TRBD1. The TCR originated in an adult who received the AZD1222 COVID-19 vaccine. The source was peripheral blood, collected 28 days after the second AZD1222 dose. The sequenced DNA is TGTGCCTGGAGCGCAGGGGGTGTACAAGAGACCCAGTACTTC. Its translation is CAWSAGGVQETQYF.